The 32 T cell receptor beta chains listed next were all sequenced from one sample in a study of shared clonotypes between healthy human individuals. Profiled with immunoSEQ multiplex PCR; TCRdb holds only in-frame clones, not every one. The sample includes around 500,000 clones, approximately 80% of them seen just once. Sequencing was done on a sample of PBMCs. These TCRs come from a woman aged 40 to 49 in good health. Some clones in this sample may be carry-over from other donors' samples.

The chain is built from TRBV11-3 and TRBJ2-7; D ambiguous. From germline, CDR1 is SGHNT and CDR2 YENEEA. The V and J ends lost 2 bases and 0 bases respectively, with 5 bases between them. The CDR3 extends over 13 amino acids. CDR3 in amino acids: CASSLLGSYEQYF. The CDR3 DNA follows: TGTGCCAGCAGCTTATTGGGCTCCTACGAGCAGTACTTC.

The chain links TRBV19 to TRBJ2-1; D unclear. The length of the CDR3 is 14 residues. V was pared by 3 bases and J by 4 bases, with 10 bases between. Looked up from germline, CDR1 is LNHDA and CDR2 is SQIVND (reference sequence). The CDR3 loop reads CASSIGHPYNEQFF. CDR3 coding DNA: TGTGCCAGTAGTATCGGGCACCCTTACAATGAGCAGTTCTTC. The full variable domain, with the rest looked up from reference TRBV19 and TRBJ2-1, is DGGITQSPKYLFRKEGQNVTLSCEQNLNHDAMYWYRQDPGQGLRLIYYSQIVNDFQKGDIAEGYSVSREKKESFPLTVTSAQKNPTAFYLCASSIGHPYNEQFFGPGTRLTVL.

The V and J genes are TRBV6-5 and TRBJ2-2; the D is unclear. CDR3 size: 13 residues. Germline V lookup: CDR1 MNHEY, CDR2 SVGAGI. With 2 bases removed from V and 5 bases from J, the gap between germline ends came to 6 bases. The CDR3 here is CASSYKGTGELFF. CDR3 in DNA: TGTGCCAGCAGTTACAAAGGGACCGGGGAGCTGTTTTTT.

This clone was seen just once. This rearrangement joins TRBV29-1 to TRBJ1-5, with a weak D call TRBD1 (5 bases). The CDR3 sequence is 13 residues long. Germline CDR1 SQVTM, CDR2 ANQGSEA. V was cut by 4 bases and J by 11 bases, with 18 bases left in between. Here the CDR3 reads CSVVGAGENTQHF. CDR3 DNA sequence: TGCAGCGTTGTAGGGGCCGGCGAGAATACCCAGCATTTT.

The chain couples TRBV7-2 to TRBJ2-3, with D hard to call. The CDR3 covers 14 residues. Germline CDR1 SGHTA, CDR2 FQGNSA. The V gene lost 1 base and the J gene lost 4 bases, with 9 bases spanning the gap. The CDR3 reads CASSLDYISDTQYF. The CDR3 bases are TGTGCCAGCAGCTTAGACTATATTTCAGATACGCAGTATTTT. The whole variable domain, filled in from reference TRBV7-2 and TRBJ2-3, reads GAGVSQSPSNKVTEKGKDVELRCDPISGHTALYWYRQSLGQGLEFLIYFQGNSAPDKSGLPSDRFSAERTGGSVSTLTIQRTQQEDSAVYLCASSLDYISDTQYFGPGTRLTVL.

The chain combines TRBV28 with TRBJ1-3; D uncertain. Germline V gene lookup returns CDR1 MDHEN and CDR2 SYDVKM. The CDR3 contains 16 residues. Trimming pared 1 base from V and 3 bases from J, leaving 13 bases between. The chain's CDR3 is CASSLLPGKSGNTIYF. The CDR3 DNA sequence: TGTGCCAGCAGTTTATTACCGGGGAAGAGTGGAAACACCATATATTTT.

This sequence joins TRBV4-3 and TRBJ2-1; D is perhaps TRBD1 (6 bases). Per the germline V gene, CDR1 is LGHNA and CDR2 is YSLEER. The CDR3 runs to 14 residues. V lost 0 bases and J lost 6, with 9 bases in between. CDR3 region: CASSQDIQGNEQFF. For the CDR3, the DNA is TGCGCCAGCAGCCAAGATATACAGGGCAATGAGCAGTTCTTC.

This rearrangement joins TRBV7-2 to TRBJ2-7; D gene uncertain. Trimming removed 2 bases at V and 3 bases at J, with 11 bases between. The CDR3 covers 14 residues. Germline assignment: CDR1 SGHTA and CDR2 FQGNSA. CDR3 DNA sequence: TGTGCCAGCAGCTTAAATCTCCTCCTCTACGAGCAGTACTTC. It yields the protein CASSLNLLLYEQYF.

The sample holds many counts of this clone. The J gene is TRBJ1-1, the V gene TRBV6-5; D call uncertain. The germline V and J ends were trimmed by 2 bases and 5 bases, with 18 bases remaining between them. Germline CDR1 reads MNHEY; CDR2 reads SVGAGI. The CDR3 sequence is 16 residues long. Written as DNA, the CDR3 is TGTGCCAGCAGTTACGGAGCTGGGGTGAAGGGAACTGAAGCTTTCTTT. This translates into CASSYGAGVKGTEAFF.

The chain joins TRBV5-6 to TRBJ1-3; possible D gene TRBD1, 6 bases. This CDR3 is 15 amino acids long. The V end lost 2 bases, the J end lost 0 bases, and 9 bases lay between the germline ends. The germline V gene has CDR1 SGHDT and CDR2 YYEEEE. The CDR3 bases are TGTGCCAGCAGCTTCGGAGGGGGCTCTGGAAACACCATATATTTT. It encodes CASSFGGGSGNTIYF.

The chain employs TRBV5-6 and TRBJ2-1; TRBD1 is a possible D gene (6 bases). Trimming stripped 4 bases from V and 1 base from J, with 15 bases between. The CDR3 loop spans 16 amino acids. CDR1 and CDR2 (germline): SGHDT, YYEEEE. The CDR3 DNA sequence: TGTGCCAGCAGCGCGGCTACAGGGTGGTCCTACAATGAGCAGTTCTTC. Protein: CASSAATGWSYNEQFF.

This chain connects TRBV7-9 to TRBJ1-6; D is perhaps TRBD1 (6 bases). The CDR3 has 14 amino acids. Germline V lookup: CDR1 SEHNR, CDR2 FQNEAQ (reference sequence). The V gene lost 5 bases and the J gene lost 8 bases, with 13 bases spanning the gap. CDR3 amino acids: CASSLTGLYSPLHF. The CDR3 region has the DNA TGTGCCAGCAGCCTAACAGGGCTTTATTCACCCCTCCACTTT.

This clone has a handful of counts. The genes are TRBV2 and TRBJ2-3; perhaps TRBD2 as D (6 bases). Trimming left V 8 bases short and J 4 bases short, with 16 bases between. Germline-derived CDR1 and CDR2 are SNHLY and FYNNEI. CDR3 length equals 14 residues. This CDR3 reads CASGSTSFADTQYF. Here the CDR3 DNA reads TGTGCCAGCGGCTCGACTAGTTTTGCAGATACGCAGTATTTT.

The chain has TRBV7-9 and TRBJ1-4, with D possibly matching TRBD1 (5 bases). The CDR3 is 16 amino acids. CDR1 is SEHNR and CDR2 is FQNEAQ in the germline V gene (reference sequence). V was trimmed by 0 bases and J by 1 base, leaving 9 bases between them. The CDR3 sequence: CASSLAGRGTNEKLFF. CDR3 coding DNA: TGTGCCAGCAGCTTAGCGGGGCGTGGAACTAATGAAAAACTGTTTTTT.

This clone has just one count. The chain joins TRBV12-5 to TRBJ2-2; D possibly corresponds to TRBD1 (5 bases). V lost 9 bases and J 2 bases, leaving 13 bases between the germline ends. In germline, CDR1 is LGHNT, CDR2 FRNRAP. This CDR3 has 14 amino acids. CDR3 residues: CASRASSNTGELFF. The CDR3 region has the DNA TGTGCTAGCAGGGCTTCCTCTAACACCGGGGAGCTGTTTTTT.

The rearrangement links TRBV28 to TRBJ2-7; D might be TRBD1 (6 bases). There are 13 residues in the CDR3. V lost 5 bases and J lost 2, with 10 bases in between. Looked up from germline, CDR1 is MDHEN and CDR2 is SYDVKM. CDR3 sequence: CASSLGQTYEQYF. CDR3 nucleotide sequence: TGTGCCAGCAGTCTCGGACAGACCTACGAGCAGTACTTC.

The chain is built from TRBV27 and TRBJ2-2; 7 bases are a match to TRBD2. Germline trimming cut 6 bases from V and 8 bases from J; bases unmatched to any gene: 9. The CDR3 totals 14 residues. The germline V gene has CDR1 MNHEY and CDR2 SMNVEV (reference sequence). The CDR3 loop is CASSPWEGGGELFF. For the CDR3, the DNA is TGTGCCAGCAGCCCATGGGAGGGCGGGGGGGAGCTGTTTTTT.

In DNA form, the CDR3 reads TGTGCCAGCAGCCAAGATGGGTTGAGAAATGAAAAACTGTTTTTT. It translates to CASSQDGLRNEKLFF. V gene TRBV14 combines with J gene TRBJ1-4; D is unclear. V lost 0 bases, J lost 5 bases, and 10 bases lay in between. This CDR3 region has 15 residues. CDR1 and CDR2 from the germline V gene are SGHDN and FVKESK.

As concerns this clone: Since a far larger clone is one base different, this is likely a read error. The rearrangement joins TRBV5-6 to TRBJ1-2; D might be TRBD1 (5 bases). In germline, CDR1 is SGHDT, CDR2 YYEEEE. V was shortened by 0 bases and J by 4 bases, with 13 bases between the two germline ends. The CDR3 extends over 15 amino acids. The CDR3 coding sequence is TGTGCCAGCAGCTTGGCCGACAGTTACCGCTATGGCTACACCTTC. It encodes CASSLADSYRYGYTF.

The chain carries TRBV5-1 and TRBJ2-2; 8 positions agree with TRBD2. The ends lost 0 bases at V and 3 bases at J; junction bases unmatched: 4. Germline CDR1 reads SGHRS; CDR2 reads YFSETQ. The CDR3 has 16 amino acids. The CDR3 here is CASSLVPSGYTGELFF. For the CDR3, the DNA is TGCGCCAGCAGCTTGGTGCCTAGCGGGTACACCGGGGAGCTGTTTTTT.

In DNA form, the CDR3 reads TGTGCCAGCAGTGAAGATTACCAGGCAGACACTGAAGCTTTCTTT. It encodes CASSEDYQADTEAFF. The J gene is TRBJ1-1, the V gene TRBV6-1; D unclear. The germline V gene encodes CDR1 MNHNS and CDR2 SASEGT. V lost 1 base and J 3 bases, leaving 12 bases between the germline ends. The CDR3 is 15 amino acids.

The CDR3 bases are TGTGCCAGCAGCTTAGCGTCCAGAGAGCAGTTCTTC. This gives the protein CASSLASREQFF. The gene calls are TRBV7-9 and TRBJ2-1; no clear D. The germline CDR1 and CDR2 sequences are SEHNR and FQNEAQ (reference sequence). V gave up 0 bases and J gave up 10 bases, with 7 bases separating them. This CDR3 comprises 12 residues.

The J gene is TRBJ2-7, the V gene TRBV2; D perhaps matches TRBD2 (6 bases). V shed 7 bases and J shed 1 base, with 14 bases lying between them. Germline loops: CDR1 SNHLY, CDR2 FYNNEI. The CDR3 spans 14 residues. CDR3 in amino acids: CASNRPGLSYEQYF. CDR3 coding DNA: TGTGCCAGCAATCGGCCGGGACTGTCCTACGAGCAGTACTTC.

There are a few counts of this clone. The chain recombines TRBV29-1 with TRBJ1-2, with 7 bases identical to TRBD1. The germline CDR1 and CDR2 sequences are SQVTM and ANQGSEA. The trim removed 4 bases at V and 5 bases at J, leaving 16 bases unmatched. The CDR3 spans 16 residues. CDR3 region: CSVAIGGELGRYGYTF. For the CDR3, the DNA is TGCAGCGTTGCAATAGGGGGCGAGCTGGGGAGGTATGGCTACACCTTC. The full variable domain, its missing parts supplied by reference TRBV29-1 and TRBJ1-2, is SAVISQKPSRDICQRGTSLTIQCQVDSQVTMMFWYRQQPGQSLTLIATANQGSEATYESGFVIDKFPISRPNLTFSTLTVSNMSPEDSSIYLCSVAIGGELGRYGYTFGSGTRLTVV.

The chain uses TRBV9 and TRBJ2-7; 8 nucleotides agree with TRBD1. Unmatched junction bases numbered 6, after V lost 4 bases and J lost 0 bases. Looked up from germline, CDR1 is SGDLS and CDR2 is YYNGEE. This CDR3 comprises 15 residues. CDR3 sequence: CASSSRTGHSYEQYF. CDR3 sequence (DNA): TGTGCCAGCAGCTCGCGGACAGGGCACTCCTACGAGCAGTACTTC.

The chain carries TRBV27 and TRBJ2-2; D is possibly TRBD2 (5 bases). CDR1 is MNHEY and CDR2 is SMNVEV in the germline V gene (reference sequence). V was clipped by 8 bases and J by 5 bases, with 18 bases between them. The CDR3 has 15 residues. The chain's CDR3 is CASRGRGSRTGELFF. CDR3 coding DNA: TGTGCCAGCCGGGGTCGAGGGTCACGGACCGGGGAGCTGTTTTTT.

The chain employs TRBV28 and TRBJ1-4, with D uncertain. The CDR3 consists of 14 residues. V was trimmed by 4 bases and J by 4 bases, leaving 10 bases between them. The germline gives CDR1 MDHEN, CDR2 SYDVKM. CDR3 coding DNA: TGTGCCAGCAGTTACCCCCTGGATAATGAAAAACTGTTTTTT. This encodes CASSYPLDNEKLFF.

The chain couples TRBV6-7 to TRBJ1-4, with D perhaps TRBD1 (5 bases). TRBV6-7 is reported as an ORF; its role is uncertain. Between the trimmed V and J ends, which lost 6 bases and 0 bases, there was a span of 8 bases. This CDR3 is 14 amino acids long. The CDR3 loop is CASRDSATNEKLFF. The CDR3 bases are TGTGCCAGCAGAGACAGTGCAACTAATGAAAAACTGTTTTTT.

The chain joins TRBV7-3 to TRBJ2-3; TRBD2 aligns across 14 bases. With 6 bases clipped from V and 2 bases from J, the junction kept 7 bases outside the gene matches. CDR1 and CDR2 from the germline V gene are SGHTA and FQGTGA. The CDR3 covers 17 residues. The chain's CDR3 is CASSLTGLAGVTDTQYF. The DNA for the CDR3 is TGTGCCAGCAGTCTGACGGGACTAGCGGGGGTCACAGATACGCAGTATTTT.

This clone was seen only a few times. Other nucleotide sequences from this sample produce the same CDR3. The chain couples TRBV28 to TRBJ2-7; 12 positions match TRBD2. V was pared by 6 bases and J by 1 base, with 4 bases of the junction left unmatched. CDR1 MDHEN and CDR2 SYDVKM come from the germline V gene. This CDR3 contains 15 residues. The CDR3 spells CASRITSGRSYEQYF. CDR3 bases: TGTGCCAGCAGAATTACTAGCGGGAGGTCCTACGAGCAGTACTTC.

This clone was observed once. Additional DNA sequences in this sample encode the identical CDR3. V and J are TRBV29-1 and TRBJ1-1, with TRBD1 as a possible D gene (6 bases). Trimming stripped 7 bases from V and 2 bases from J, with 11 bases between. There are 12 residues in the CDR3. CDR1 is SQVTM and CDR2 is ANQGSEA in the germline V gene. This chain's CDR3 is CSAGQRNTEAFF. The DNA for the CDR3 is TGCAGCGCCGGACAGCGAAACACTGAAGCTTTCTTT.

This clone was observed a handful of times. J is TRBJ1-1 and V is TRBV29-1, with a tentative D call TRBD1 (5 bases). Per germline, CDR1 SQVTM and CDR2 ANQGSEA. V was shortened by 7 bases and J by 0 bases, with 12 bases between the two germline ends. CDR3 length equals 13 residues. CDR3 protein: CSAQQEMNTEAFF. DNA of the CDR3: TGCAGCGCACAACAGGAGATGAACACTGAAGCTTTCTTT.